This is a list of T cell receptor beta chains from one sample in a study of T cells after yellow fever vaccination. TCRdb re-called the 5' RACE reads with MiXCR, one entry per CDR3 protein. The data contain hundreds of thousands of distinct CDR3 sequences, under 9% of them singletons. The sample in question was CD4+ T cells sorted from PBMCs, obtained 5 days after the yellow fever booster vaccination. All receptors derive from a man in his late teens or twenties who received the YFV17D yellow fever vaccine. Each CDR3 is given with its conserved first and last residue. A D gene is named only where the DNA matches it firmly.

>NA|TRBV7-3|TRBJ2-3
CASSPSRRDRSTDTQYF
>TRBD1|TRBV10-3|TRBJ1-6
CAIRPRDSNSPLHF
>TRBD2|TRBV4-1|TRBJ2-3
CASSPQRGGSTDTQYF
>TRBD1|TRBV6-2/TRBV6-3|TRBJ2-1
CATQPGTVLWNEQFF
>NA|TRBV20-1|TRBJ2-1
CSARDPRAADNEQFF
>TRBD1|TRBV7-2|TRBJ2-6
CASSFSTGGLPGANVLTF
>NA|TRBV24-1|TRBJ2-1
CATSDLRGRRFF
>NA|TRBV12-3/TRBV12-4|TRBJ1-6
CASSFEGDSPLHF
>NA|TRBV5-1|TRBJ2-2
CASSEAEQLFF
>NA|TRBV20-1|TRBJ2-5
CSARGGLDQETQYF
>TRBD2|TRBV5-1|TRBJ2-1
CASSLRTSGGPHEQFF
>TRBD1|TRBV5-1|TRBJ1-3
CASSWGTAGNTIYF
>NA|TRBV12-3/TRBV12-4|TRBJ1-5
CASSLGNQPQHF
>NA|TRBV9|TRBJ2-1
CASSVIGRGGEQFF
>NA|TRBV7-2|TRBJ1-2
CASSSLNEPYGYTF
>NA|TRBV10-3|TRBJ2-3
CAISARGGGTDTQYF
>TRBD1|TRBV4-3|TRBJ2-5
CASSQVDRGETQYF
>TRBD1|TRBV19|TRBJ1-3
CASSTETGRKPGNTIYF
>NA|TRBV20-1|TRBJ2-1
CSAPAGVISYNEQFF
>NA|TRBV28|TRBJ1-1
CATQGRMTEAFF
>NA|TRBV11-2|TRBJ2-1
CASSLDEGEQFF
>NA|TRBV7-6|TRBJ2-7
CASSLYSSYEQYF
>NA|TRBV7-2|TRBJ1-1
CAWRGSLNTEAFF
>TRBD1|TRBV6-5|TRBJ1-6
CASSQWTGGYNSPLHF
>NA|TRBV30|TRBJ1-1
CAWTRNTEAFF
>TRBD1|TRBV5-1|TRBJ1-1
CASSTFQGAPFEAFF
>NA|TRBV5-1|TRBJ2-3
CASSFASEDTQYF
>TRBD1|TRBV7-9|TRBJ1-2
CASSRDSLNYGYTF
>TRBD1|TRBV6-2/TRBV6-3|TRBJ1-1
CASRGQGATEAFF
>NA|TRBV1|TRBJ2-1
CTSSLGTPVEGQFF
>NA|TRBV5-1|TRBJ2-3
CASSFLGTYTDTQYF
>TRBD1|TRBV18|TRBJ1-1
CASSQGGNTEAFF
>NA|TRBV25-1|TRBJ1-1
CASTRNTEAFF
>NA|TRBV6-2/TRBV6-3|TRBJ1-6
CASSYGRTNSPLHF
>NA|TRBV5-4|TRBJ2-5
CASSLGGSRQETQYF
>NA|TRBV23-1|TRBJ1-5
CASNITREGNSNQPQHF
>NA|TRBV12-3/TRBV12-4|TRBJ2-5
CASSFPFGTQYF
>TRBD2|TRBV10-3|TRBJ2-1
CAISEYRRGILRTPYNEQFF
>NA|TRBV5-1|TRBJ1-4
CASSFFSDEKLFF
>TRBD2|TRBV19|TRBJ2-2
CASSLHVRQGGLSGELFF
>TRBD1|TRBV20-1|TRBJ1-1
CSASLQGRAPEAFF
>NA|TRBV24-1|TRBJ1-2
CATSAQVNYGYTF
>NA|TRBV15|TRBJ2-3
CATSFRITDTQYF
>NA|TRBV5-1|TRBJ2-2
CATALHTGELFF
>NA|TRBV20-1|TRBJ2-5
CSASQASSLRETQYF
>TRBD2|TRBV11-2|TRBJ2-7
CASSLDRAGGPPYEQYF
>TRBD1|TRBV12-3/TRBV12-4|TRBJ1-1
CASSPQLRRGLDVNTEAFF
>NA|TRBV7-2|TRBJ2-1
CASSFPGVHYNEQFF
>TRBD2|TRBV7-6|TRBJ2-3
CASSLLRGAVTQYF
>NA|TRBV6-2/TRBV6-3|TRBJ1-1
CASSPLGLLGTEAFF
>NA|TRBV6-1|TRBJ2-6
CASEPGRSGANVLTF
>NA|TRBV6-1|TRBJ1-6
CASSESAGGSGSPLHF
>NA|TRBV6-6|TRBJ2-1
CATRSSYNEQFF
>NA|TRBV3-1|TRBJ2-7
CASSHGAGKSSYEQYF
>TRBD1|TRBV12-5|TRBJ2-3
CASGDNRGDTQYF